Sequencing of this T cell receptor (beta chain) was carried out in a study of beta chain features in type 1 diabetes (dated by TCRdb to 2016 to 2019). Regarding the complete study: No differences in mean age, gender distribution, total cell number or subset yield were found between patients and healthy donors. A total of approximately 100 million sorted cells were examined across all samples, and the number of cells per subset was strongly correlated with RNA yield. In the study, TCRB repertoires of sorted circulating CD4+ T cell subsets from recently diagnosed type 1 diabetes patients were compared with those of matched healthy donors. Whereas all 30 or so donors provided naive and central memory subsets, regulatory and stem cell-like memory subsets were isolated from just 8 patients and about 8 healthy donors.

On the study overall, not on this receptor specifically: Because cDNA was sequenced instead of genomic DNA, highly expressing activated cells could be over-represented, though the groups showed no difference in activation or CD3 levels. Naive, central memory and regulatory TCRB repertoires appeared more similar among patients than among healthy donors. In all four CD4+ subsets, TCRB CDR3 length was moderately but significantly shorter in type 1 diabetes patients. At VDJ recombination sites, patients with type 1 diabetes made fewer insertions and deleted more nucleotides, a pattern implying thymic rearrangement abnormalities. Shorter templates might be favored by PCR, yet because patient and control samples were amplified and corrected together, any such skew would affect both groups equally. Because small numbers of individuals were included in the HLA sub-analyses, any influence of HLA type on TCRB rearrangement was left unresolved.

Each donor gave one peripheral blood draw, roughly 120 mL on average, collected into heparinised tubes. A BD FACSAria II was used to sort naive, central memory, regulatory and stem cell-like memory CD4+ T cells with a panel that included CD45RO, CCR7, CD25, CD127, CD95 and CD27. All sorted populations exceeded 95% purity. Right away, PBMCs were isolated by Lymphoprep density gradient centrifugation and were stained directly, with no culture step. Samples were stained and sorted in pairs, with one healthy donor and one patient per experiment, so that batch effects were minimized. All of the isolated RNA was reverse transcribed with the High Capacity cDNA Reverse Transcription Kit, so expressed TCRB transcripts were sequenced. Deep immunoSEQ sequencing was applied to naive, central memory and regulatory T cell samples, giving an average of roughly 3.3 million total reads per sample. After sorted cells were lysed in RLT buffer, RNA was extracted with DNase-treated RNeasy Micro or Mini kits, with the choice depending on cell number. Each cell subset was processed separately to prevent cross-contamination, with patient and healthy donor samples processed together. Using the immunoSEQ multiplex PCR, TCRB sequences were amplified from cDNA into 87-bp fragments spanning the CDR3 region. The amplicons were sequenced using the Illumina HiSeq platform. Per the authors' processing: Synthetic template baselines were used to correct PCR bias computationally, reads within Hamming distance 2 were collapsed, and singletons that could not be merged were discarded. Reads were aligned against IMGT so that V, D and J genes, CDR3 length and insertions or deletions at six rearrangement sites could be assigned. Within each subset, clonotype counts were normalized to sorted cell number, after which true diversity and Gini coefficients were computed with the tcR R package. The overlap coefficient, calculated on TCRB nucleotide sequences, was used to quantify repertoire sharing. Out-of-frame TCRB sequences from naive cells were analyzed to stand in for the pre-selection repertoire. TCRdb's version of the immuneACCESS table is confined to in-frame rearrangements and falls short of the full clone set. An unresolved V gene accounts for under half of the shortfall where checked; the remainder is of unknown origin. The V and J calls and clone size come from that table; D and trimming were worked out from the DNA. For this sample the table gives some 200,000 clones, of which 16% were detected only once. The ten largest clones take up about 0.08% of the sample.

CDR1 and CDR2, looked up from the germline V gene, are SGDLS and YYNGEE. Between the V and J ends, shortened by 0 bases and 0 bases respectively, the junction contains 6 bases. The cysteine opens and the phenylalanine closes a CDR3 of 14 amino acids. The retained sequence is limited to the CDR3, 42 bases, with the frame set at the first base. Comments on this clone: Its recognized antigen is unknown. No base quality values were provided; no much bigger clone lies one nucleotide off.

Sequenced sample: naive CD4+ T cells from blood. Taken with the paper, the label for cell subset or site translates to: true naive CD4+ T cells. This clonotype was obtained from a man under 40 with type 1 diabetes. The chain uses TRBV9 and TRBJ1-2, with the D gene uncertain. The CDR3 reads CASSVASANYGYTF. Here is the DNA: TGTGCCAGCAGCGTAGCCAGCGCTAACTATGGCTACACCTTC.